This entry features one T cell receptor (beta chain) sequence. Per the germline V gene, CDR1 is SGHRS and CDR2 is YFSETQ. The CDR3 has 16 residues. Trimming pared 4 bases from V and 1 base from J, leaving 17 bases between. Assay used: immunoSEQ multiplex PCR; TCRdb lists only in-frame clones, some missing. This table holds hundreds of thousands of clones, approximately 82% found once. These data belong to a study of blood T cell repertoires in COVID-19. Background on the study: Collection of acute and convalescent COVID-19 samples took place in the United States, Italy and Spain.

Participants were aged roughly 18 to 90 years from roughly 26 US areas. No more than 2 weeks before study entry, exposed participants had met a case of COVID-19. The clonotype comes from a man aged 40-49 years who had been exposed to COVID-19. The rearrangement uses TRBV5-1 and TRBJ2-5, with D perhaps matching TRBD1 (6 bases). Sequencing input: PBMCs or T cells enriched from blood (not recorded which). The CDR3 here is CASSDLGTRGQETQYF. As DNA, the CDR3 is TGCGCCAGCAGCGACCTCGGGACACGAGGCCAAGAGACCCAGTACTTC.